This entry describes one TCR beta chain. Its specificity is not known. Treatment here: approximately nine-day PBMC culture with coronavirus spike peptide pools or control peptides (ViraFEST assay). ViraFEST stimulated the growth of antigen-specific T cells using peptide pools and subsequently profiled their TCRs by sequencing. The authors isolated CD4+ T cells by negative selection after around 11 days of culture. Sequenced with the Oncomine TCR Beta short-read assay was DNA taken from cultured CD4+ T cells. TCRdb re-called the PCR reads with MiXCR, one entry per CDR3 protein. Of about 4,400 distinct CDR3 sequences detected, 30% to 40% appear once; the ten largest clones hold 56%. This sample is part of a study of vaccination and CD4 T cells after COVID-19. Study-level background: Post-COVID draws followed diagnosis by a median around 92 days (range 35 to 161). The stimulating agents, overlapping spike peptides, came from SARS-CoV-2, HCoV-NL63, HCoV-OC43 and HCoV-229E.

V was cut by 6 bases and J by 5 bases, with 16 bases left in between. Per the germline V gene, CDR1 is LNHDA and CDR2 is SQIVND (reference sequence). The length of the CDR3 is 14 residues. The chain links TRBV19 to TRBJ1-2; D is ambiguous. The receptor was isolated from a human donor who had recovered from COVID-19. Sequences were derived from CD4+ T cells from blood, cultured in vitro, sampled after SARS-CoV-2 vaccination. The CDR3 here is CASSPGRIPYGYTF. The CDR3 DNA follows: TGTGCCAGTAGCCCGGGCCGAATTCCTTATGGCTACACCTTC.